This TCR beta chain came from a study of prognosis after radiotherapy for stage I lung cancer. Background on the study: Median age was approximately 79 years (roughly 53 to 85) among around 13 men and a handful of women. The patient group included nobody who received concurrent therapy with stereotactic body radiotherapy. Several patients developed distant metastases (median about 7 months) after radiotherapy; some 15 showed no significant progression.

The authors amplified TCR beta CDR3 from genomic DNA using two-round multiplex PCR. Gene-specific TRBV and TRBJ primers were used in PCR round one. The second round, a PCR step, used universal primers. A single record per CDR3 protein comes from TCRdb applying MiXCR to the multiplex PCR reads. The table records around 30,000 distinct CDR3 sequences, under 40% of them present only once. This clonotype was seen repeatedly, ten times or more. The germline V gene has CDR1 MNHNS and CDR2 SASEGT. J was trimmed by 9 bases and V by 4 bases; bases with no gene match: 10. The CDR3 extends over 15 amino acids. The source was PBMCs, collected before or after stereotactic body radiation therapy (not recorded which). The chain recombines TRBV6-1 with TRBJ2-1; 9 bases line up with TRBD1. This sequence originates from a donor at least 50 years old with non-small cell lung cancer. CDR3 region: CASSGGGQGTLEQFF. Here the CDR3 DNA reads TGTGCCAGCAGTGGAGGCGGACAGGGGACGCTTGAGCAGTTCTTC.